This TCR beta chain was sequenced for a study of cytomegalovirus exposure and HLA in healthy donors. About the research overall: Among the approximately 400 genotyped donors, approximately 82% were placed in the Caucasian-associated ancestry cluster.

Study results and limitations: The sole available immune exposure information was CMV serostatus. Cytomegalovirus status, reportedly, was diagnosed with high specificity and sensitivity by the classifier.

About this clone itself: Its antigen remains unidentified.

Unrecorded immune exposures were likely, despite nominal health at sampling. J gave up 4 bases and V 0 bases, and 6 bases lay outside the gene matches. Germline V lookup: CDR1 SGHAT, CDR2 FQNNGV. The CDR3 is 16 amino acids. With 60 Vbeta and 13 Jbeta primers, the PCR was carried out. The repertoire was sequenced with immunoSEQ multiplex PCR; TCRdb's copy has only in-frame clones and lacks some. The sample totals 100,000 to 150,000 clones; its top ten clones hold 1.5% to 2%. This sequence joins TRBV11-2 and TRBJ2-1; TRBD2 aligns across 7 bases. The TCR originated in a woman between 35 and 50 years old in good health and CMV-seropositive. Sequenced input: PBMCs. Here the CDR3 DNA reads TGTGCCAGCAGCTTAGATCGACTAGCCCCATACAATGAGCAGTTCTTC. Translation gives CASSLDRLAPYNEQFF.